The T cell receptor (beta chain) described here comes from a study of shared clonotypes between healthy human individuals. The count of this clone is one. Per the germline V gene, CDR1 is SGHAT and CDR2 is FQNNGV. CDR3 size: 15 residues. Deletions cut 5 bases from V and 2 bases from J, with 16 bases between. Clones were read by immunoSEQ multiplex PCR, and TCRdb kept only the in-frame ones, dropping some. Altogether some 2.1 million clones are present, over 85% being singletons, with the ten largest covering more than 0.1%. The receptor was derived from a man aged 18 to 35 in good health. The sample was naive CD4+ T cells sorted from blood. Subset described: CD45RA+ positively selected. The chain has TRBV11-2 and TRBJ2-7; D may be TRBD2 (5 bases). The CDR3 is CASSQRTAPPYEQYF. For the CDR3, the DNA is TGTGCCAGCAGCCAAAGGACTGCGCCGCCCTACGAGCAGTACTTC.